A single sample gave rise to the 20 T cell receptor beta chains below, sequenced in a study of cytomegalovirus exposure and HLA in healthy donors. PCR amplification relied on 60 Vbeta primers (plus 13 Jbeta primers). Measured with immunoSEQ multiplex PCR; TCRdb has only the in-frame clones, and not every one. This table has about 90,000 clones, about 90% appearing once. Sequenced sample: PBMCs. The receptors derive from a man younger than 35 in good health and CMV-seronegative.

The chain combines TRBV11-2 with TRBJ2-3; 15 nucleotides match TRBD2. The germline CDR1 and CDR2 sequences are SGHAT and FQNNGV. Losses at the gene ends were 5 bases for V and 4 bases for J; bases not matched to a gene: 4. The CDR3 runs to 16 residues. For the CDR3, the DNA is TGTGCCAGCAGCCCGGGACTAGCGGGAGGATCAGATACGCAGTATTTT. This sequence encodes CASSPGLAGGSDTQYF. The variable domain in full, completed from reference TRBV11-2 and TRBJ2-3, reads EAGVAQSPRYKIIEKRQSVAFWCNPISGHATLYWYQQILGQGPKLLIQFQNNGVVDDSQLPKDRFSAERLKGVDSTLKIQPAKLEDSAVYLCASSPGLAGGSDTQYFGPGTRLTVL.

CDR3 sequence: CASSQDLGLGETQYF. CDR3 nucleotide sequence: TGCGCCAGCAGCCAAGACCTGGGACTAGGAGAGACCCAGTACTTC. The J gene is TRBJ2-5, the V gene TRBV4-3; 8 nucleotides align to TRBD2. This CDR3 region has 15 residues. Per the germline V gene, CDR1 is LGHNA and CDR2 is YSLEER. V trimming: 0 bases; J trimming: 4 bases; junction bases outside the gene matches: 4.

This rearrangement joins TRBV4-1 to TRBJ1-6; no clear D. V was clipped by 0 bases and J by 8 bases, with 17 bases between them. This CDR3 region has 17 residues. Germline CDR1 and CDR2: MGHRA and YSYEKL. CDR3 sequence (DNA): TGCGCCAGCAGCCAAGACGGATCCGGCAGGAATTATTCACCCCTCCACTTT. Protein: CASSQDGSGRNYSPLHF.

The chain is built from TRBV28 and TRBJ2-1; 10 bases fit TRBD2. Germline V gene data show CDR1 as MDHEN and CDR2 as SYDVKM. The CDR3 contains 15 residues. The V and J ends lost 4 bases and 8 bases, in that order; junction bases with no gene match: 8. The CDR3 here is CASSSAAGGLDEQFF. The CDR3 nucleotides read TGTGCCAGCAGTTCGGCAGCGGGAGGGTTGGATGAGCAGTTCTTC.

The rearrangement links TRBV7-9 to TRBJ1-4, with D maybe TRBD1 (6 bases). Germline CDR1 SEHNR, CDR2 FQNEAQ (reference sequence). This CDR3 comprises 14 residues. Trimming removed 5 bases from V and 7 bases from J, with 14 bases in between. The chain's CDR3 is CASSHQGFGEKLFF. The CDR3 DNA is TGTGCCAGCAGCCACCAGGGGTTTGGTGAAAAACTGTTTTTT.

The rearrangement joins TRBV5-1 to TRBJ2-7, with 8 positions matching TRBD1. V lost 3 bases to trimming and J lost 6 bases; unmatched junction nucleotides: 8. CDR1 is SGHRS and CDR2 is YFSETQ in the germline V gene. The CDR3 is 14 amino acids. The CDR3 here is CASSSGQGIGEQYF. CDR3 bases: TGCGCCAGCAGCTCAGGACAGGGCATCGGCGAGCAGTACTTC. The variable domain in full, with the rest retrieved from reference TRBV5-1 and TRBJ2-7, is KAGVTQTPRYLIKTRGQQVTLSCSPISGHRSVSWYQQTPGQGLQFLFEYFSETQRNKGNFPGRFSGRQFSNSRSEMNVSTLELGDSALYLCASSSGQGIGEQYFGPGTRLTVT.

V gene TRBV5-1 combines with J gene TRBJ2-3; a possible D gene is TRBD2 (8 bases). Per the germline V gene, CDR1 is SGHRS and CDR2 is YFSETQ. Trimming shortened V by 4 bases and J by 4 bases, and 16 bases separated the two germline ends. This CDR3 comprises 15 residues. The CDR3 is CASSPGLGGADTQYF. CDR3 DNA: TGCGCCAGCAGCCCGGGACTAGGGGGCGCAGATACGCAGTATTTT.

This sequence joins TRBV7-2 and TRBJ2-7; tentatively, D is TRBD1 (6 bases). V lost 5 bases and J 4 bases, leaving 18 bases between the germline ends. Looked up from germline, CDR1 is SGHTA and CDR2 is FQGNSA. The CDR3 covers 15 residues. CDR3 sequence reads: CASSRDRRTVYEQYF. The DNA of the CDR3 is TGTGCCAGCAGCCGAGACAGGCGTACCGTTTACGAGCAGTACTTC.

This chain links TRBV18 with TRBJ1-1, with D tentatively TRBD1 (6 bases). The V gene's germline CDR1 is KGHSH and CDR2 LQKENI. V was trimmed by 1 base and J by 1 base, leaving 13 bases between them. This CDR3 has 16 residues. CDR3 in DNA: TGTGCCAGCTCACCACTTGTCACAGGGTCGAACACTGAAGCTTTCTTT. Translating gives CASSPLVTGSNTEAFF.

The chain has TRBV6-1 and TRBJ1-1; D possibly corresponds to TRBD1 (5 bases). V was pared by 8 bases and J by 5 bases, with 18 bases between. This CDR3 region has 14 residues. The germline V gene encodes CDR1 MNHNS and CDR2 SASEGT. Written as DNA, the CDR3 is TGTGCCAGCTCGATGGCTCAGGGAGGGACTGAAGCTTTCTTT. This gives the protein CASSMAQGGTEAFF.

This chain uses TRBV28 with TRBJ1-1, with D unclear. Germline loops: CDR1 MDHEN, CDR2 SYDVKM. The CDR3 contains 11 residues. V dropped 7 bases and J dropped 0 bases, with 3 bases sitting between them. The CDR3 coding sequence is TGTGCCAGCATCATGAACACTGAAGCTTTCTTT. Amino acids: CASIMNTEAFF.

This sequence joins TRBV5-1 and TRBJ2-3; 14 bases match TRBD2. This CDR3 is 17 amino acids long. V was clipped by 4 bases and J by 3 bases; unmatched bases: 7. Germline CDR1 and CDR2: SGHRS and YFSETQ. The DNA of the CDR3 is TGCGCCAGCAGCGAGGGGACTAGCGGGAGCAGGACAGATACGCAGTATTTT. As protein: CASSEGTSGSRTDTQYF.

The chain couples TRBV7-9 to TRBJ2-7, with a tentative D call TRBD1 (5 bases). Trimming cost V 5 bases and J 3 bases, with 14 bases left between them. The germline V gene encodes CDR1 SEHNR and CDR2 FQNEAQ (reference sequence). The CDR3 spans 14 residues. The CDR3 loop is CASSPTGHHYEQYF. The CDR3 bases are TGTGCCAGCAGCCCAACCGGACATCACTACGAGCAGTACTTC. The full variable domain, rest sourced from reference TRBV7-9 and TRBJ2-7, is DTGVSQNPRHKITKRGQNVTFRCDPISEHNRLYWYRQTLGQGPEFLTYFQNEAQLEKSRLLSDRFSAERPKGSFSTLEIQRTEQGDSAMYLCASSPTGHHYEQYFGPGTRLTVT.

The CDR3 sequence: CASSLAGSYNEQFF. The CDR3, as DNA: TGTGCCAGCAGCCTGGCCGGGTCCTACAATGAGCAGTTCTTC. This rearrangement joins TRBV7-9 to TRBJ2-1; the D is unclear. The CDR3 runs to 14 residues. The V end was cut by 5 bases, the J end by 1 base, with 9 bases between. Germline V CDR1 and CDR2: SEHNR, FQNEAQ (reference sequence).

The genes are TRBV28 and TRBJ1-1, with a tentative D call TRBD1 (6 bases). This CDR3 region has 16 residues. Trimming removed 3 bases from V and 0 bases from J, with 14 bases in between. Germline CDR1 reads MDHEN; CDR2 reads SYDVKM. The CDR3 DNA sequence: TGTGCCAGCAGTTTTGAAAGGCAGGGGATGAACACTGAAGCTTTCTTT. It specifies CASSFERQGMNTEAFF. Drawing the rest from reference TRBV28 and TRBJ1-1, the complete variable domain is DVKVTQSSRYLVKRTGEKVFLECVQDMDHENMFWYRQDPGLGLRLIYFSYDVKMKEKGDIPEGYSVSREKKERFSLILESASTNQTSMYLCASSFERQGMNTEAFFGQGTRLTVV.

This rearrangement joins TRBV27 to TRBJ2-2; TRBD1 aligns across 10 bases. CDR1 and CDR2 (germline): MNHEY, SMNVEV (reference sequence). V was pared by 0 bases and J by 5 bases, with 6 bases of the junction left unmatched. This CDR3 comprises 17 residues. CDR3 coding DNA: TGTGCCAGCAGTTTATCGATTCGGACAGGGGGGACCGGGGAGCTGTTTTTT. This gives the protein CASSLSIRTGGTGELFF.

The V call is TRBV15, the J call TRBJ2-7; 9 bases are shared with TRBD2. CDR3 length equals 20 residues. CDR1 LNHNV and CDR2 YYDKDF come from the germline V gene (reference sequence). The ends lost 3 bases at V and 6 bases at J; junction bases unmatched: 24. Here the CDR3 DNA reads TGTGCCACCAGCAGGGGGGTAAGCGGGAGGTATCCCTCCTCCAACGGCGAGCAGTACTTC. Protein product: CATSRGVSGRYPSSNGEQYF.

In nucleotides, the CDR3 is TGTGCCAGCTCACCACGGACGGGAGGGACCTACGAGCAGTACTTC. Protein sequence: CASSPRTGGTYEQYF. V usage is TRBV18 and J usage is TRBJ2-7, with 8 bases that match TRBD2. Germline CDR1 is KGHSH and CDR2 is LQKENI. CDR3 length equals 15 residues. V trimming: 1 base; J trimming: 2 bases; junction bases outside the gene matches: 4.

The genes are TRBV4-1 and TRBJ2-1; maybe TRBD2 (5 bases). CDR3 length equals 12 residues. Trimming left V 3 bases short and J 9 bases short, with 9 bases between. Germline V gene sequence: CDR1 MGHRA, CDR2 YSYEKL. Written as DNA, the CDR3 is TGCGCCAGCAGCCATACACGGGGTGAGCAGTTCTTC. As protein: CASSHTRGEQFF.

This clone was detected only once. The V and J genes are TRBV5-4 and TRBJ2-6; 8 nucleotides match TRBD1. CDR1 and CDR2 from the germline V gene are SGHNT and YYREEE (reference sequence). The V segment lost 1 base and the J segment 1 base; nucleotides outside the gene matches: 7. The CDR3 extends over 18 amino acids. The CDR3 is CASSLFSGGKSGANVLTF. DNA of the CDR3: TGTGCCAGCAGCTTGTTTTCAGGGGGCAAGTCTGGGGCCAACGTCCTGACTTTC.